This TCR beta chain derives from a study of control samples from healthy donors and cancer patients. Here immunoSEQ multiplex PCR was the method, and the copy in TCRdb shows in-frame clones only, minus some. The repertoire holds around 140,000 clones, with more than 80% as singletons. This clonotype was sampled from a man in his late teens or twenties in good health. The material sequenced was blood.

In nucleotides, the CDR3 is TGCGCCAGCAGGCACGGGGAGCTGTTTTTT. As protein: CASRHGELFF. This chain connects TRBV4-1 to TRBJ2-2; D is unclear. The germline V gene encodes CDR1 MGHRA and CDR2 YSYEKL. The V and J ends lost 6 bases and 7 bases respectively, with 3 bases between them. This CDR3 contains 10 residues.